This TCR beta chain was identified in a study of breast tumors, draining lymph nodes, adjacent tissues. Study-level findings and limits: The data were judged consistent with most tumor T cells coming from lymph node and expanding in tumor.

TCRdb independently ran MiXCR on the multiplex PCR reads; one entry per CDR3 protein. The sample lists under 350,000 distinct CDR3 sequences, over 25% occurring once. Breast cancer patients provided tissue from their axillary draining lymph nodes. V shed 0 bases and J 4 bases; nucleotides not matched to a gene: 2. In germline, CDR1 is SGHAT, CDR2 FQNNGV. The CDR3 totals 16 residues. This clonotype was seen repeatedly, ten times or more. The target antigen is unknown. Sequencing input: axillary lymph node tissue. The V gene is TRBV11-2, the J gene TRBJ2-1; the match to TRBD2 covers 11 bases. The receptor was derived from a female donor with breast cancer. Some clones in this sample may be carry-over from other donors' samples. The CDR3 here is CASSLEGLAVYNEQFF. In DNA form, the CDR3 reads TGTGCCAGCAGCTTAGAGGGACTAGCGGTTTACAATGAGCAGTTCTTC. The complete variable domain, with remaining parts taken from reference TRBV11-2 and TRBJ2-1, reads EAGVAQSPRYKIIEKRQSVAFWCNPISGHATLYWYQQILGQGPKLLIQFQNNGVVDDSQLPKDRFSAERLKGVDSTLKIQPAKLEDSAVYLCASSLEGLAVYNEQFFGPGTRLTVL.